Listed below are T cell receptor beta chains from one sample, sequenced in a study of CD4 T cells in relation to SARS-CoV-2 and coronaviruses. Libraries were prepared by immunoSEQ multiplex PCR; TCRdb keeps only in-frame clonotypes and omits some of them. Among tens of thousands of clones listed, about nine tenths were seen once. Source material: memory CD4+ T cells from PBMCs. These receptors came from a human donor in good health. The CDR3 runs from the conserved cysteine through the conserved F or W. The order of the fields is CDR3 protein, CDR3 DNA, J gene, V gene, D gene, clone size. A D gene is named only where the DNA matches it firmly. Size tells how often a clone was seen (once, few, many) or the class of an expanded clone, and some rows leave it out.

CASSLLQDTEAYEQYF | TGCGCCAGCAGCCTCCTTCAGGACACAGAAGCCTACGAGCAGTACTTC | TRBJ2-7 | TRBV4-1 | NA | NA
CASSGERNSYGYTF | TGTGCCAGCAGTGGTGAGCGAAATTCCTATGGCTACACCTTC | TRBJ1-2 | TRBV25-1 | NA | NA
CASSPRLAGESNEQFF | TGCGCCAGCAGCCCTCGACTAGCGGGAGAGTCCAATGAGCAGTTCTTC | TRBJ2-1 | TRBV5-1 | TRBD2 | NA
CALDRGNQPQHF | TGTGCCCTAGACAGGGGCAATCAGCCCCAGCATTTT | TRBJ1-5 | TRBV30 | TRBD1 | medium-sized
CASRIRGGPYEQYF | TGTGCCAGCAGGATCAGGGGGGGTCCCTACGAGCAGTACTTC | TRBJ2-7 | TRBV6-6 | NA | NA
CASSKSGRADTQYF | TGTGCCAGCAGTAAGAGCGGGAGAGCAGATACGCAGTATTTT | TRBJ2-3 | TRBV6-5 | TRBD2 | few
CASSPSVVADTQYF | TGTGCCAGCAGCCCGTCCGTCGTGGCAGATACGCAGTATTTT | TRBJ2-3 | TRBV7-3 | NA | NA
CASVRPGGNQPQHF | TGTGCCAGCGTCCGACCGGGCGGCAATCAGCCCCAGCATTTT | TRBJ1-5 | TRBV6-1 | NA | NA
CASSLNARGYGYTF | TGTGCCAGCAGTTTGAACGCCCGCGGCTATGGCTACACCTTC | TRBJ1-2 | TRBV6-4 | NA | NA
CASSLVGSGGAGELFF | TGTGCCAGCAGCTTGGTGGGGTCGGGAGGGGCCGGGGAGCTGTTTTTT | TRBJ2-2 | TRBV5-4 | TRBD2 | NA
CASRHKRESSYEQYF | TGTGCCAGCAGACACAAGCGGGAGAGCTCCTACGAGCAGTACTTC | TRBJ2-7 | TRBV6-5 | TRBD2 | NA
CASRTAGVGTGELFF | TGTGCCAGCAGAACGGCGGGAGTAGGCACCGGGGAGCTGTTTTTT | TRBJ2-2 | TRBV6-5 | TRBD2 | NA
CASSEPGTSKKNEQFF | TGCGCCAGCAGTGAGCCCGGGACTAGCAAAAAGAATGAGCAGTTCTTC | TRBJ2-1 | TRBV10-2 | TRBD2 | NA
CSVVVQGVPSGANVLTF | TGCAGCGTTGTCGTACAGGGGGTCCCCTCTGGGGCCAACGTCCTGACTTTC | TRBJ2-6 | TRBV29-1 | TRBD1 | NA
CASSYSAQLAKNIQYF | TGTGCCAGCAGTTACTCAGCTCAGCTAGCCAAAAACATTCAGTACTTC | TRBJ2-4 | TRBV6-5 | NA | NA
CASSPHQGNSPLHF | TGTGCCAGCAGCCCACACCAGGGAAATTCACCCCTCCACTTT | TRBJ1-6 | TRBV5-5 | NA | NA
CASSDNPGQSHKGDTEAFF | TGTGCCAGCAGCGATAACCCGGGACAGAGCCACAAAGGGGACACTGAAGCTTTCTTT | TRBJ1-1 | TRBV9 | TRBD1 | NA
CASSPGTSGWDEQFF | TGTGCCAGCAGCCCCGGGACTAGCGGGTGGGATGAGCAGTTCTTC | TRBJ2-1 | TRBV11-3 | TRBD2 | NA
CASRNRAGTHMAYGYTF | TGTGCCAGTAGAAACCGGGCTGGGACCCATATGGCCTATGGCTACACCTTC | TRBJ1-2 | TRBV19 | NA | once
CASSQRQGATQPQHF | TGCGCCAGCAGCCAACGACAGGGGGCCACTCAGCCCCAGCATTTT | TRBJ1-5 | TRBV4-1 | TRBD1 | NA
CASSETPFGGDYGYTF | TGTGCCAGCAGTGAAACCCCATTCGGGGGAGACTATGGCTACACCTTC | TRBJ1-2 | TRBV6-1 | NA | NA
CAISGLAGPSDEQYF | TGTGCCATCAGTGGACTAGCGGGCCCCTCGGACGAGCAGTACTTC | TRBJ2-7 | TRBV10-3 | TRBD2 | few
CASSTGTAMYEQYF | TGTGCCAGTAGTACCGGGACAGCGATGTACGAGCAGTACTTC | TRBJ2-7 | TRBV19 | TRBD1 | NA
CASSLVSTGGPFSYNEQFF | TGCGCCAGCAGCTTGGTGTCGACGGGAGGGCCTTTCTCCTACAATGAGCAGTTCTTC | TRBJ2-1 | TRBV5-1 | TRBD2 | once
CASSPRNPGYVTGELFF | TGTGCCAGCAGCCCAAGGAACCCCGGGTATGTCACCGGGGAGCTGTTTTTT | TRBJ2-2 | TRBV7-9 | NA | once
CASSQGTQNTEAFF | TGTGCCAGCAGCCAAGGAACACAAAACACTGAAGCTTTCTTT | TRBJ1-1 | TRBV3-1/TRBV3-2 | NA | NA
CASSLVGGLRTNEKLFF | TGTGCCAGCAGCTTAGTGGGGGGGTTGCGGACTAATGAAAAACTGTTTTTT | TRBJ1-4 | TRBV11-2 | NA | NA
CASSPRRFNTGELFF | TGTGCCAGCAGCCCCCGCAGGTTTAACACCGGGGAGCTGTTTTTT | TRBJ2-2 | TRBV27 | NA | NA
CASSQGWTGGPDEQYF | TGTGCCAGCAGCCAAGGATGGACGGGAGGGCCTGACGAGCAGTACTTC | TRBJ2-7 | TRBV4-2 | TRBD2 | NA
CASSSPTGSAGELFF | TGTGCCAGTAGTAGCCCTACGGGTTCCGCCGGGGAGCTGTTTTTT | TRBJ2-2 | TRBV19 | NA | NA
CASSLGTETNYGYTF | TGTGCCAGCTCACTCGGGACAGAGACTAACTATGGCTACACCTTC | TRBJ1-2 | TRBV18 | TRBD1 | NA
CSSGGGTSGSYEQYF | TGCAGTTCGGGTGGGGGGACTAGCGGCTCCTACGAGCAGTACTTC | TRBJ2-7 | TRBV29-1 | TRBD2 | NA
CASSEEGREFSDTQYF | TGCGCCAGCAGTGAAGAAGGCAGGGAATTCTCAGATACGCAGTATTTT | TRBJ2-3 | TRBV10-1 | NA | NA
CASSRYRAGQSGTGELFF | TGTGCCAGCAGCCGGTACCGGGCGGGACAGTCGGGCACCGGGGAGCTGTTTTTT | TRBJ2-2 | TRBV7-6 | NA | NA
CSASLQLYEQYF | TGCAGTGCTAGTCTACAGCTTTACGAGCAGTACTTC | TRBJ2-7 | TRBV20-1 | NA | NA
CASSLAAGYLSYEQYF | TGCGCCAGCAGCTTGGCTGCGGGCTACCTCTCCTACGAGCAGTACTTC | TRBJ2-7 | TRBV5-1 | NA | once
CASSSTGGGYTEAFF | TGTGCCAGCAGTTCGACAGGGGGCGGGTACACTGAAGCTTTCTTT | TRBJ1-1 | TRBV6-5 | TRBD1 | NA
CASSLGRNYEQYF | TGTGCCAGCAGCCTAGGACGGAACTACGAGCAGTACTTC | TRBJ2-7 | TRBV3-1/TRBV3-2 | NA | once
CASSDPGTVNTEAFF | TGCGCCAGCAGTGATCCGGGGACGGTGAACACTGAAGCTTTCTTT | TRBJ1-1 | TRBV10-2 | NA | NA
CASSSRTRIQETQYF | TGTGCCAGCAGCTCCCGGACGAGGATTCAAGAGACCCAGTACTTC | TRBJ2-5 | TRBV5-4 | NA | NA
CSASPGTDTQYF | TGCAGTGCTAGTCCCGGCACAGATACGCAGTATTTT | TRBJ2-3 | TRBV20-1 | NA | NA
CATSLGGANTGELFF | TGTGCCACTAGCCTCGGGGGGGCCAACACCGGGGAGCTGTTTTTT | TRBJ2-2 | TRBV24-1 | TRBD2 | NA
CATSDLGWGQFF | TGTGCCACCAGTGATTTGGGCTGGGGGCAGTTCTTC | TRBJ2-1 | TRBV24-1 | NA | NA
CASSASLAGNNEQYF | TGTGCCAGCAGCGCCTCACTAGCGGGAAATAACGAGCAGTACTTC | TRBJ2-7 | TRBV7-3 | TRBD2 | NA
CASGAGWGNEKLFF | TGTGCCAGCGGCGCGGGGTGGGGTAATGAAAAACTGTTTTTT | TRBJ1-4 | TRBV25-1 | NA | NA
CASRPGPPTDTQYF | TGTGCCAGTAGACCAGGGCCACCGACAGATACGCAGTATTTT | TRBJ2-3 | TRBV19 | NA | NA
CASSASGGTQYF | TGCGCCAGCAGCGCCTCGGGAGGGACGCAGTATTTT | TRBJ2-3 | TRBV5-1 | TRBD2 | NA
CASRKDQPDTQYF | TGTGCCAGCAGAAAAGACCAGCCAGATACGCAGTATTTT | TRBJ2-3 | TRBV6-6 | NA | NA
CASKTGADTDTQYF | TGTGCCAGCAAAACAGGGGCGGACACGGATACGCAGTATTTT | TRBJ2-3 | TRBV2 | TRBD1 | NA
CASSAGERTQYF | TGTGCCAGCAGCGCGGGCGAGAGAACGCAGTATTTT | TRBJ2-3 | TRBV3-1/TRBV3-2 | NA | NA
CASSPRPGGVYEQYF | TGTGCCAGTAGTCCCCGCCCGGGGGGGGTCTACGAGCAGTACTTC | TRBJ2-7 | TRBV19 | TRBD2 | NA